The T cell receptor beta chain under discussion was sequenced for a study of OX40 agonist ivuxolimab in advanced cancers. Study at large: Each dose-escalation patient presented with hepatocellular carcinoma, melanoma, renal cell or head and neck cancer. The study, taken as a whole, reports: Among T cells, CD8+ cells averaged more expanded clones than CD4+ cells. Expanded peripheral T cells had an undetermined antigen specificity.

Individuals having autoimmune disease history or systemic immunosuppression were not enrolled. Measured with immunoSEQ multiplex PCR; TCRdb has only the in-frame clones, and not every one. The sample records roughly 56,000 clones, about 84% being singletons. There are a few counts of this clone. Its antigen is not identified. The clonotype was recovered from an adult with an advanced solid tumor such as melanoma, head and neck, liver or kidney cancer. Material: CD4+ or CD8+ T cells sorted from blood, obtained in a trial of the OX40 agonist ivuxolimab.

The CDR3 reads CASSSGVVYGYTF. CDR3 sequence (DNA): TGTGCCAGCAGTTCGGGGGTAGTCTATGGCTACACCTTC. The chain links TRBV28 to TRBJ1-2; D might be TRBD1 (5 bases). The CDR3 runs to 13 residues. V lost 4 bases to trimming and J lost 4 bases, with 10 bases between them. Germline V gene data show CDR1 as MDHEN and CDR2 as SYDVKM.